Listed below are T cell receptor beta chains from one sample, sequenced in a study of graft-versus-host responses after intestinal transplantation. Their target antigens are unknown. The method was immunoSEQ multiplex PCR; TCRdb's version includes in-frame clones alone and lacks a portion of them. The table records about 93,000 clones, roughly 93% of them present only once. The sample here was unstimulated CD8+ T cells sorted from spleen or lymph node cells, taken before intestinal transplant. The receptor set was obtained from a human donor who received an intestinal transplant. CDR3s include the opening cysteine and the closing phenylalanine or tryptophan. Each record gives: V gene, clone size, D gene, J gene, CDR3 protein, CDR3 DNA. A D gene is named only where the DNA matches it firmly. Clone size is given for some rows only: seen once, a few or many times, or a class if the clone is expanded.

>TRBV7-9|NA|NA|TRBJ2-3
CASRHPLKDTQYF
TGTGCCAGCAGGCATCCACTAAAAGATACGCAGTATTTT
>TRBV30|NA|NA|TRBJ2-7
CAWADSSYEQYF
TGTGCCTGGGCGGACAGCTCCTACGAGCAGTACTTC
>TRBV19|NA|TRBD2|TRBJ2-1
CASSLAGDYNEQFF
TGTGCCAGTAGTCTAGCGGGAGATTACAATGAGCAGTTCTTC
>TRBV21-1|once|NA|TRBJ2-5
CASSKEDRGQQETQYF
TGTGCCAGCAGCAAAGAGGATCGGGGACAGCAAGAGACCCAGTACTTC
>TRBV5-6|NA|TRBD2|TRBJ2-1
CASSFVVAGGLNEQFF
TGTGCCAGCAGCTTTGTTGTAGCGGGAGGGTTAAATGAGCAGTTCTTC
>TRBV1|NA|NA|TRBJ2-7
CTSSQVWPWWSYEQYF
TGCACCAGCAGCCAAGTCTGGCCTTGGTGGTCCTACGAGCAGTACTTC
>TRBV5-4|NA|TRBD2|TRBJ2-1
CASSAAGLASYNEQFF
TGTGCCAGCAGCGCGGCGGGACTAGCCTCCTACAATGAGCAGTTCTTC
>TRBV2|NA|TRBD1|TRBJ1-2
CASIIGRQGARVFDGYTF
TGTGCCAGCATCATCGGGAGGCAGGGGGCGCGGGTCTTTGATGGCTACACCTTC
>TRBV19|NA|TRBD1|TRBJ1-2
CASSQEGQGLNGYTF
TGTGCCAGTAGTCAGGAAGGACAGGGGTTGAACGGCTACACCTTC
>TRBV7-9|NA|NA|TRBJ2-3
CASSLSTGLTDTQYF
TGTGCCAGCAGCTTATCGACAGGTCTCACAGATACGCAGTATTTT
>TRBV14|NA|TRBD2|TRBJ2-3
CASSPGSGGLTDTQYF
TGTGCCAGCAGCCCCGGTTCGGGAGGGCTTACAGATACGCAGTATTTT
>TRBV6-6|NA|TRBD1|TRBJ2-7
CASRRPGQGDYEQYF
TGTGCCAGCAGACGGCCGGGACAGGGGGACTACGAGCAGTACTTC
>TRBV27|NA|NA|TRBJ2-7
CASGDGAASYEQYF
TGTGCCAGCGGGGATGGGGCGGCATCCTACGAGCAGTACTTC
>TRBV9|NA|TRBD2|TRBJ2-3
CASSVGTSGTDTQYF
TGTGCCAGCAGCGTAGGTACTAGCGGCACAGATACGCAGTATTTT
>TRBV19|once|NA|TRBJ2-7
CATKGGIYEQYF
TGTGCCACCAAGGGAGGAATCTACGAGCAGTACTTC
>TRBV10-3|once|NA|TRBJ1-2
CAISERQGSPSTHGYTF
TGTGCCATCAGTGAGCGGCAGGGGTCTCCGAGCACCCATGGCTACACCTTC
>TRBV29-1|NA|TRBD1|TRBJ1-4
CSVGTGEIEKLFF
TGCAGCGTTGGGACAGGGGAAATTGAAAAACTGTTTTTT
>TRBV5-5|once|TRBD1|TRBJ1-6
CASSEGQNYNSPLHF
TGTGCCAGCAGCGAGGGACAGAACTATAATTCACCCCTCCACTTT
>TRBV4-1|NA|TRBD2|TRBJ2-3
CASSHPTSGSFQHGDTQYF
TGCGCCAGCAGCCACCCCACTAGCGGGAGTTTTCAACACGGAGATACGCAGTATTTT
>TRBV25-1|NA|NA|TRBJ2-3
CASTADTQYF
TGTGCCAGCACGGCAGATACGCAGTATTTT
>TRBV29-1|once|TRBD2|TRBJ2-5
CSVDAPTSGRALKEQYF
TGCAGCGTTGATGCCCCAACTAGCGGGAGGGCTTTGAAGGAGCAGTACTTC
>TRBV30|once|NA|TRBJ2-1
CAWTWTRYNEQFF
TGTGCCTGGACCTGGACAAGATACAATGAGCAGTTCTTC
>TRBV5-1|NA|TRBD1|TRBJ1-2
CASSLGGQSYGYTF
TGCGCCAGCAGCTTGGGGGGACAGTCTTATGGCTACACCTTC
>TRBV4-1|NA|TRBD1|TRBJ1-1
CASSHPQGGHTEAFF
TGCGCCAGCAGCCACCCACAGGGGGGACACACTGAAGCTTTCTTT
>TRBV2|NA|TRBD2|TRBJ2-5
CASAGDSNKETQYF
TGTGCCAGCGCGGGGGACTCCAACAAAGAGACCCAGTACTTC
>TRBV10-3|once|TRBD2|TRBJ2-3
CAISESSSGTSETDTQYF
TGTGCCATCAGTGAGTCGTCTAGCGGGACGTCCGAAACAGATACGCAGTATTTT
>TRBV28|NA|NA|TRBJ1-1
CASSFHRSTEAFF
TGTGCCAGCAGCTTCCACAGGAGCACTGAAGCTTTCTTT
>TRBV19|once|TRBD2|TRBJ2-1
CASSISSGDSYNEQFF
TGTGCCAGTAGTATTTCAAGCGGGGACTCCTACAATGAGCAGTTCTTC
>TRBV4-1|NA|NA|TRBJ2-7
CASSPRQGTYEQYF
TGCGCCAGCAGCCCTCGGCAGGGAACCTACGAGCAGTACTTC
>TRBV7-2|NA|NA|TRBJ2-1
CASSLERRPYNEQFF
TGTGCCAGCAGCTTGGAGCGCAGACCGTACAATGAGCAGTTCTTC
>TRBV19|NA|TRBD1|TRBJ2-1
CASSIEPDRLTYNEQFF
TGTGCCAGTAGTATCGAACCGGACAGGCTGACTTACAATGAGCAGTTCTTC
>TRBV6-1|NA|NA|TRBJ2-5
CASSEFVLTVEETQYF
TGTGCCAGCAGTGAATTTGTTTTGACAGTTGAAGAGACCCAGTACTTC
>TRBV30|once|NA|TRBJ2-7
CAWRSVSQGEQYF
TGTGCCTGGAGGAGTGTCAGCCAGGGTGAGCAGTACTTC
>TRBV19|NA|TRBD1|TRBJ2-1
CASTPDRGSINEQFF
TGTGCCAGTACCCCGGACAGGGGGTCGATCAATGAGCAGTTCTTC
>TRBV27|NA|NA|TRBJ2-7
CASSLSGSGYEQYF
TGTGCCAGCAGCCTCTCTGGGTCAGGCTACGAGCAGTACTTC
>TRBV19|NA|NA|TRBJ2-1
CASSFGGSGNEQFF
TGTGCCAGTAGTTTTGGTGGTTCGGGCAATGAGCAGTTCTTC
>TRBV18|NA|NA|TRBJ1-1
CASSPGSDTEAFF
TGTGCCAGCTCACCAGGCAGTGACACTGAAGCTTTCTTT
>TRBV5-4|NA|NA|TRBJ2-3
CASSQGSTDTQYF
TGTGCCAGCAGCCAGGGAAGCACAGATACGCAGTATTTT
>TRBV2|NA|TRBD2|TRBJ2-3
CASSDWTSGSIPTDTQYF
TGTGCCAGCAGTGATTGGACTAGCGGGAGTATCCCCACAGATACGCAGTATTTT
>TRBV5-6|NA|TRBD1|TRBJ1-1
CASSLYPIINTGAIEAFF
TGTGCCAGCAGCTTGTATCCGATTATAAATACAGGGGCTATTGAAGCTTTCTTT
>TRBV28|NA|NA|TRBJ2-7
CASSLPTSRAYEQYF
TGTGCCAGCAGTTTACCCACTAGCCGGGCCTACGAGCAGTACTTC
>TRBV7-9|once|NA|TRBJ2-5
CASSLEGEETQYF
TGTGCCAGCAGCTTAGAGGGGGAAGAGACCCAGTACTTC
>TRBV19|NA|NA|TRBJ2-5
CASSIGGGETQYF
TGTGCCAGTAGTATTGGGGGCGGAGAGACCCAGTACTTC
>TRBV9|NA|TRBD1|TRBJ1-1
CASSVGQGAFGDTEAFF
TGTGCCAGCAGCGTAGGACAGGGGGCGTTCGGGGACACTGAAGCTTTCTTT
>TRBV9|NA|NA|TRBJ2-2
CASSAGGTGELFF
TGTGCCAGCAGCGCAGGGGGGACCGGGGAGCTGTTTTTT
>TRBV2|NA|NA|TRBJ2-4
CASLGLENIQYF
TGTGCCAGTCTGGGCCTGGAAAACATTCAGTACTTC
>TRBV5-1|NA|TRBD2|TRBJ2-3
CASSLASGGTDTQYF
TGCGCCAGCAGCTTGGCTAGCGGGGGCACAGATACGCAGTATTTT
>TRBV19|NA|TRBD1|TRBJ2-7
CASGPGQGIEQYF
TGTGCCAGTGGACCGGGACAGGGCATCGAGCAGTACTTC
>TRBV7-9|NA|TRBD2|TRBJ2-1
CASSLFSGSQNEQFF
TGTGCCAGCAGCTTGTTTAGCGGGAGTCAGAATGAGCAGTTCTTC
>TRBV28|NA|NA|TRBJ2-2
CASSPHRGTGELFF
TGTGCCAGCAGTCCCCACCGGGGGACCGGGGAGCTGTTTTTT
>TRBV27|NA|NA|TRBJ2-7
CASSLSGEGSSYEQYF
TGTGCCAGCAGTTTATCAGGAGAAGGGAGCTCCTACGAGCAGTACTTC
>TRBV7-8|NA|NA|TRBJ2-5
CASESNLGLKETQYF
TGTGCCAGCGAATCCAATTTGGGGCTAAAAGAGACCCAGTACTTC
>TRBV7-6|NA|NA|TRBJ2-7
CASSLDEGVEAYEQYF
TGTGCCAGCAGCTTAGATGAGGGCGTCGAAGCCTACGAGCAGTACTTC
>TRBV6-6|few|NA|TRBJ1-6
CASSYWADNSPLHF
TGTGCCAGCAGTTACTGGGCAGACAATTCACCCCTCCACTTT